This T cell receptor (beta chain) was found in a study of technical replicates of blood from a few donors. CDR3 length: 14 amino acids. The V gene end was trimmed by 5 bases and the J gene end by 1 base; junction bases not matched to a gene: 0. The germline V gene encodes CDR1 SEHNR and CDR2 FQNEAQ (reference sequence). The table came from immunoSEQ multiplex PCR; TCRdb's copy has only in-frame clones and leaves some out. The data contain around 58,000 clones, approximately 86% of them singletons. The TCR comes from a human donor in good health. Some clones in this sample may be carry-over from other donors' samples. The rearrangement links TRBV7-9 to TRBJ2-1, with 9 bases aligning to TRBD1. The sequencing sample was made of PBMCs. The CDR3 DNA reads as TGTGCCAGCAGCGGACAGGGGTCCTACAATGAGCAGTTCTTC. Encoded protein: CASSGQGSYNEQFF.